Included here is one TCR beta chain sequence, with context. Original methodology: Estimation of nucleated cell counts relied on the amplification of reference gene primers. TCRdb's copy holds only in-frame clones and misses some; the assay was immunoSEQ multiplex PCR. The V and J calls and clone size are taken from that table; D and trimming were inferred from the DNA. The repertoire holds some 110,000 clones, with 82% as singletons. Germline assignment: CDR1 KGHSH and CDR2 LQKENI. CDR3 size: 17 residues. V shed 5 bases and J shed 1 base, with 17 bases lying between them. The sample belongs to a study of blood T cell repertoires in COVID-19. Study context: Samples came from the United States, Italy and Spain, spanning acute and convalescent COVID-19. Sources were T cells, B-cell-depleted T cells, or PBMCs; the material itself was cDNA or gDNA.

This clonotype originated in a man between 70 and 80 years old with acute or convalescent COVID-19. The chain employs TRBV18 and TRBJ2-2; D ambiguous. The sample taken for sequencing was peripheral blood. CDR3 DNA: TGTGCCAGCTCAAACACTAAAGCCCCCTTGAACACCGGGGAGCTGTTTTTT. It yields the protein CASSNTKAPLNTGELFF.